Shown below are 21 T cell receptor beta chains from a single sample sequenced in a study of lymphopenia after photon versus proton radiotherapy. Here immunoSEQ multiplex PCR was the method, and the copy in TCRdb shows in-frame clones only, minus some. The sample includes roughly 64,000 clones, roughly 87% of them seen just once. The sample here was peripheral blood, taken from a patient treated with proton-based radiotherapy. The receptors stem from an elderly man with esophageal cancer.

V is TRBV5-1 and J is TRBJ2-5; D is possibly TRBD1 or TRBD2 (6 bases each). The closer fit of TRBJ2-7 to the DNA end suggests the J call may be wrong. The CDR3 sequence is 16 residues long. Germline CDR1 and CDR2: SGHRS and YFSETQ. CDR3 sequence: CASSFAGQTRAYEQYF. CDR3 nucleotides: TGCGCCAGCAGCTTTGCGGGACAAACCCGGGCGTACGAGCAGTACTTC.

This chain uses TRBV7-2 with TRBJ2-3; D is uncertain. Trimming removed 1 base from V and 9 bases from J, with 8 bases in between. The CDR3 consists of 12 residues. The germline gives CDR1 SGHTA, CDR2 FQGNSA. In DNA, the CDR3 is TGTGCCAGCAGCTTAGAGTCCGGAACGCAGTATTTT. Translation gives CASSLESGTQYF.

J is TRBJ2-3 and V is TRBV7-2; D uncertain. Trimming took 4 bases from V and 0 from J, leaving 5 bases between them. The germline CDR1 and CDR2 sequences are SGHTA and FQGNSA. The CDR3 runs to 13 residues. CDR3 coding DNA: TGTGCCAGCAGCTACCTTAGCACAGATACGCAGTATTTT. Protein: CASSYLSTDTQYF. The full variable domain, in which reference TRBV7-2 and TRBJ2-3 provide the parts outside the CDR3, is GAGVSQSPSNKVTEKGKDVELRCDPISGHTALYWYRQSLGQGLEFLIYFQGNSAPDKSGLPSDRFSAERTGGSVSTLTIQRTQQEDSAVYLCASSYLSTDTQYFGPGTRLTVL.

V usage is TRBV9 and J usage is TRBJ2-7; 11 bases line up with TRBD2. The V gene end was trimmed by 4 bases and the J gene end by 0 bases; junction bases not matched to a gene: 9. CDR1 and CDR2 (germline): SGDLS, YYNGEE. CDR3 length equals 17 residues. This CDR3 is CASSPTSSGRSSYEQYF. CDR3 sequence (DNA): TGTGCCAGCAGCCCAACGTCTAGCGGGAGGAGCTCCTACGAGCAGTACTTC.

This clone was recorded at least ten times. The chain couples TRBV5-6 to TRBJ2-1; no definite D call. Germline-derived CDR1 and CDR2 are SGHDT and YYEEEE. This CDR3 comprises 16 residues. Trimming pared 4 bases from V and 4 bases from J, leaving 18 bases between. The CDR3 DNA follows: TGTGCCAGCAGCCAGAAAAAGGTGGCGCTATACAATGAGCAGTTCTTC. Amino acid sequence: CASSQKKVALYNEQFF.

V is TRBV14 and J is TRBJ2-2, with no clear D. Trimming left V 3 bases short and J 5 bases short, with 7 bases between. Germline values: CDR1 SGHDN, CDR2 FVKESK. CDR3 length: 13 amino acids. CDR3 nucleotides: TGTGCCAGCAGCCAGGCATTGACCGGGGAGCTGTTTTTT. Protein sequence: CASSQALTGELFF.

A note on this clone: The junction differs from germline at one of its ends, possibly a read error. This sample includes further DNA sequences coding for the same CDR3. CDR3 DNA: TGTGCCAGCAGCACAGGACGGAGCTCTGGAAACACTATATATTTT. Residues: CASSTGRSSGNTIYF. The V call is TRBV7-2, the J call TRBJ1-3; possibly TRBD1 for D (5 bases). The CDR3 runs 15 residues. Germline V gives CDR1 SGHTA, CDR2 FQGNSA.

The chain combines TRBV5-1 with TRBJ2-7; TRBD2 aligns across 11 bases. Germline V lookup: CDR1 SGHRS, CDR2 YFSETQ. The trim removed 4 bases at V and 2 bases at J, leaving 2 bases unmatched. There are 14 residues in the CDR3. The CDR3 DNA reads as TGCGCCAGCAGCCTGACTAGCGGGGCCTACGAGCAGTACTTC. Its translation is CASSLTSGAYEQYF. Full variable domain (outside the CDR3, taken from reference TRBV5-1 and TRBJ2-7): KAGVTQTPRYLIKTRGQQVTLSCSPISGHRSVSWYQQTPGQGLQFLFEYFSETQRNKGNFPGRFSGRQFSNSRSEMNVSTLELGDSALYLCASSLTSGAYEQYFGPGTRLTVT.

CDR3 coding DNA: TGTGCCAGCAGCCTACTACATTCGGGGAGGAATTCACCCCTCCACTTT. This encodes CASSLLHSGRNSPLHF. This rearrangement joins TRBV6-6 to TRBJ1-6; D is uncertain. The CDR3 has 16 residues. Germline CDR1 reads MNHNY; CDR2 reads SVGAGI (reference sequence). Deletions cut 6 bases from V and 7 bases from J, with 19 bases between.

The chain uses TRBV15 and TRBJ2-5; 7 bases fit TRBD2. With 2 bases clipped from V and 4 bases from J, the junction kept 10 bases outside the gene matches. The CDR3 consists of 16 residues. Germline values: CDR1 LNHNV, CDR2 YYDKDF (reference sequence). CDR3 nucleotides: TGTGCCACCAGCAGACCGCGGGACTACGAGGGAGAGACCCAGTACTTC. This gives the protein CATSRPRDYEGETQYF.

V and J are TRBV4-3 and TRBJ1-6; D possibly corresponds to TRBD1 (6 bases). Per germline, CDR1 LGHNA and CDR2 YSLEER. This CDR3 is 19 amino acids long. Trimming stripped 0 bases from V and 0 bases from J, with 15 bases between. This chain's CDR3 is CASSQDQGPDSSYNSPLHF. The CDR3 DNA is TGCGCCAGCAGCCAAGATCAGGGGCCGGATTCCTCCTATAATTCACCCCTCCACTTT.

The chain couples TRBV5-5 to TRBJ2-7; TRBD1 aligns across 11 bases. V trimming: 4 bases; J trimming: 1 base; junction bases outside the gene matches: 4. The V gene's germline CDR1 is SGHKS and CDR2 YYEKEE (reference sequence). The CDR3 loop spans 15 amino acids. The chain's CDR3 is CASSARDRGSYEQYF. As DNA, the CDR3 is TGTGCCAGCAGCGCCCGGGACAGGGGGTCCTACGAGCAGTACTTC.

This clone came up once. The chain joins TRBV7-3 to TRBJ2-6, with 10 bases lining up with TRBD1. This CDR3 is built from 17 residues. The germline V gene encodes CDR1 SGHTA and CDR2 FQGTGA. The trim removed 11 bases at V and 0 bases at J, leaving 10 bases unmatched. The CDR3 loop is CASTRDRGHSGANVLTF. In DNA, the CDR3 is TGTGCCTCCACTCGGGACAGGGGTCACTCTGGGGCCAACGTCCTGACTTTC.

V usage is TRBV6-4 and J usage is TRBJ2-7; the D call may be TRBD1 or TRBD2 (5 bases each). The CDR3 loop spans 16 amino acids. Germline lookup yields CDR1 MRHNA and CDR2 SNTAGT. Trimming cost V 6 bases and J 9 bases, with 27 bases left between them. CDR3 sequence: CASRPRDQGKVPVQYF. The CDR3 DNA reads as TGTGCCAGCAGGCCCAGGGACCAGGGTAAAGTCCCCGTGCAGTACTTC.

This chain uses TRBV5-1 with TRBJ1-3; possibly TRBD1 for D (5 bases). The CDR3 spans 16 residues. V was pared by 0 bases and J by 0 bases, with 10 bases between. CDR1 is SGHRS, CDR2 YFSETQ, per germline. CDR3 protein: CASSLDVGTSGNTIYF. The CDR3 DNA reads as TGCGCCAGCAGCTTGGATGTTGGGACCTCTGGAAACACCATATATTTT.

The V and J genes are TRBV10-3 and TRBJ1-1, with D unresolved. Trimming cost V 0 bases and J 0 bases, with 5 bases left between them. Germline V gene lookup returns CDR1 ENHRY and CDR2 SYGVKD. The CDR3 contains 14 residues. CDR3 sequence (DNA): TGTGCCATCAGTGAGTCCCGGATGAACACTGAAGCTTTCTTT. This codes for CAISESRMNTEAFF.

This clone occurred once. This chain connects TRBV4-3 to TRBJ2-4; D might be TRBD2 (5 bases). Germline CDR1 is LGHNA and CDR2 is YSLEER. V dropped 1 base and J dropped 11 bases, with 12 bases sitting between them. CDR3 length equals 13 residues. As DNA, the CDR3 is TGCGCCAGCAGCCAAGGCCGGGAAGACTTTCAGTACTTC. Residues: CASSQGREDFQYF.

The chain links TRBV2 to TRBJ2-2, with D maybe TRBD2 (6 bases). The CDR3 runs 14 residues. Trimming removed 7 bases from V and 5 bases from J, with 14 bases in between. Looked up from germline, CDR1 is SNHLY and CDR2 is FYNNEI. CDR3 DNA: TGTGCCAGCACAACCGGGACTCCGACCGGGGAGCTGTTTTTT. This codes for CASTTGTPTGELFF. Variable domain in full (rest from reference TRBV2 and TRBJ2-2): EPEVTQTPSHQVTQMGQEVILRCVPISNHLYFYWYRQILGQKVEFLVSFYNNEISEKSEIFDDQFSVERPDGSNFTLKIRSTKLEDSAMYFCASTTGTPTGELFFGEGSRLTVL.

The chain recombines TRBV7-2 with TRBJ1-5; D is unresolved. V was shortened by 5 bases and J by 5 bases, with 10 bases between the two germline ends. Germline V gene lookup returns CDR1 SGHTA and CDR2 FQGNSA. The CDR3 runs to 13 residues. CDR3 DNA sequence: TGTGCCAGCAGCCTTAATGGGGATCAGCCCCAGCATTTT. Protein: CASSLNGDQPQHF.

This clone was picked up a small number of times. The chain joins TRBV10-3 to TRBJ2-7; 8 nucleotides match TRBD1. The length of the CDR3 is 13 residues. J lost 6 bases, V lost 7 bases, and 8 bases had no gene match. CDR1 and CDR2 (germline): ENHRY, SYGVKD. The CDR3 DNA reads TGTGCCATCATGGGACAGGCGATGGGCGAGCAGTACTTC. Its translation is CAIMGQAMGEQYF.

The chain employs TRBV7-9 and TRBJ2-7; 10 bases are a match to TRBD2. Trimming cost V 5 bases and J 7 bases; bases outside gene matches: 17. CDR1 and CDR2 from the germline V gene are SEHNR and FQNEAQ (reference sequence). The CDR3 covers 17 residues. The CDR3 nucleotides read TGTGCCAGCAGCGTAAACCCTAGCGGGAGACCTTCGGGGGAGCAGTACTTC. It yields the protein CASSVNPSGRPSGEQYF. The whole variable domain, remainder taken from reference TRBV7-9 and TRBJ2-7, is DTGVSQNPRHKITKRGQNVTFRCDPISEHNRLYWYRQTLGQGPEFLTYFQNEAQLEKSRLLSDRFSAERPKGSFSTLEIQRTEQGDSAMYLCASSVNPSGRPSGEQYFGPGTRLTVT.